This T cell receptor beta chain came from a study of cytomegalovirus exposure and HLA in healthy donors. Study details: The 120 validation repertoires were produced on the same platform as the 650 or so repertoires of the first cohort. This was reported in a later analysis.

Germline trimming cut 2 bases from V and 13 bases from J; bases unmatched to any gene: 11. Germline-derived CDR1 and CDR2 are SGHDT and YYEEEE. CDR3 length: 14 residues. Study conclusions and caveats: First-cohort TCR clusters were later found to tend to co-occur in the roughly 130 validation repertoires. Reported performance of the classifier showed diagnosis of cytomegalovirus status with high specificity and sensitivity. TCR beta chains numbering approximately 150 were designated cytomegalovirus-associated.

Regarding this clone: Its specificity is not known.

Profiled with immunoSEQ multiplex PCR; TCRdb holds only in-frame clones, not every one. The sample has approximately 160,000 clones; around 90% are singletons. Sequencing was carried out using PBMCs. The receptor was isolated from a woman aged 18-29 years in good health and CMV-seropositive. The rearrangement uses TRBV5-6 and TRBJ2-1; 8 bases line up with TRBD2. For the CDR3, the DNA is TGTGCCAGCAGCTTACGTTCCCCGGGGGGGCGACAGTTCTTC. Translation: CASSLRSPGGRQFF.